The 10 T cell receptor beta chains given below trace back to one sample, sequenced in a study of immune heterogeneity within non-small cell lung tumors. Samples each supplied around 600 ng of bulk tumor genomic DNA as template. Multiple biopsies spaced far apart were taken from each primary tumor during surgery. Before undergoing curative surgery, patients had newly diagnosed non-small cell lung cancer that was untreated. The TCR beta CDR3 region underwent multiplex PCR amplification with 32 V and 13 J primers. TCRdb re-called the multiplex PCR reads through MiXCR, storing one row per CDR3 protein. This sample has some 9,900 distinct CDR3 sequences; approximately 26% occur once, and the top ten carry 25% to 30%. What was sequenced was lung tumor tissue. These receptor sequences come from a woman in her forties or fifties with non-small cell lung cancer.

In its sample, this clonotype was seen a few times. One base away lies a much larger clone, so this may be a sequencing read error. The chain uses TRBV20-1 and TRBJ1-2, with D unresolved. Germline assignment: CDR1 DFQATT and CDR2 SNEGSKA (reference sequence). This CDR3 is built from 13 residues. In DNA form, the CDR3 reads TGCAGTGCACTGGGCTCACTGCTCTATGTCTACACCTTC. Translation: CSALGSLLYVYTF.

In its sample, this clonotype was seen a few times. A read error is possible here, since a much larger clone lies one base away. V gene TRBV28 combines with J gene TRBJ2-7; D is tentatively TRBD1 or TRBD2 (5 bases each). The CDR3 loop spans 15 amino acids. Per the germline V gene, CDR1 is MDHEN and CDR2 is SYDVKM. V was cut by 2 bases and J by 4 bases, with 15 bases left in between. CDR3 in DNA: TGTGCCAGCAGTTTAAGGGGAGAGGGCAAGTACGAGCAGTACTTC. Its translation is CASSLRGEGKYEQYF.

The genes are TRBV20-1 and TRBJ1-5, with a possible D match to TRBD1 (6 bases). V dropped 1 base and J dropped 2 bases, with 12 bases sitting between them. Germline CDR1 reads DFQATT; CDR2 reads SNEGSKA (reference sequence). The CDR3 length is 15 residues. CDR3 DNA: TGCAGTGCTAGAGTAGGGGGGGTTGGCAATCAGCCCCAGCATTTT. Residues: CSARVGGVGNQPQHF.

The chain links TRBV6-2 or TRBV6-3 to TRBJ1-5; D is ambiguous. The CDR3 runs to 20 residues. Germline V gene sequence: CDR1 MNHEY, CDR2 SVGEGT. V dropped 6 bases and J dropped 0 bases, with 27 bases sitting between them. CDR3 DNA: TGTGCCAGCAGGGACCGATCCGATCCGGGTATGTTCGTTAGCAATCAGCCCCAGCATTTT. Amino acids: CASRDRSDPGMFVSNQPQHF.

This clonotype has only a few counts. This rearrangement joins TRBV28 to TRBJ2-3, with 13 bases aligning to TRBD2. Germline V lookup: CDR1 MDHEN, CDR2 SYDVKM. Trimming took 5 bases from V and 2 from J; bases not matched to a gene: 4. The CDR3 has 16 amino acids. The CDR3 sequence: CASSRGLAGITDTQYF. As DNA, the CDR3 is TGTGCCAGCAGTCGGGGACTAGCGGGAATCACAGATACGCAGTATTTT. Supplemented by reference TRBV28 and TRBJ2-3, the full variable domain reads DVKVTQSSRYLVKRTGEKVFLECVQDMDHENMFWYRQDPGLGLRLIYFSYDVKMKEKGDIPEGYSVSREKKERFSLILESASTNQTSMYLCASSRGLAGITDTQYFGPGTRLTVL.

Worth noting for this clonotype: An end of the junction differs from the germline gene, which may be a read error. J is TRBJ2-5 and V is TRBV28, with D possibly being TRBD2 (6 bases). Looked up from germline, CDR1 is MDHEN and CDR2 is SYDVKM. CDR3 length equals 13 residues. The CDR3 DNA is TGTGCCAGCAGTGGAGCGGGCCAAGAGACCAAGTACTTC. Its translation: CASSGAGQETKYF. The full variable domain, rest sourced from reference TRBV28 and TRBJ2-5, is DVKVTQSSRYLVKRTGEKVFLECVQDMDHENMFWYRQDPGLGLRLIYFSYDVKMKEKGDIPEGYSVSREKKERFSLILESASTNQTSMYLCASSGAGQETKYFGPGTRLLVL.

Within the sample, this clonotype is medium-sized. This rearrangement joins TRBV13 to TRBJ2-1; no firm D call. The germline V gene encodes CDR1 PRHDT and CDR2 FYEKMQ (reference sequence). This CDR3 is 17 amino acids long. Deletions cut 3 bases from V and 0 bases from J, with 15 bases between. CDR3 loop: CASSFVGYLSSYNEQFF. In nucleotides, the CDR3 is TGTGCCAGCAGCTTTGTTGGGTACTTGAGCTCCTACAATGAGCAGTTCTTC.

The chain recombines TRBV5-5 with TRBJ2-2; a weak D match, TRBD1 (5 bases). This CDR3 comprises 13 residues. V lost 7 bases and J lost 4, with 11 bases in between. Per the germline V gene, CDR1 is SGHKS and CDR2 is YYEKEE (reference sequence). The CDR3 nucleotides are TGTGCCAGCGCAGGGAATCCCACCGGGGAGCTGTTTTTT. It yields the protein CASAGNPTGELFF.

This clonotype has ten or more counts. The chain couples TRBV28 to TRBJ2-2, with no clear D. Germline V lookup: CDR1 MDHEN, CDR2 SYDVKM. The V end was cut by 7 bases, the J end by 1 base, with 7 bases between. The CDR3 runs 13 residues. For the CDR3, the DNA is TGTGCCAGCATAGATAAGAACACCGGGGAGCTGTTTTTT. Amino acid sequence: CASIDKNTGELFF.

By share, this clonotype counts as medium-sized. The V gene is TRBV19, the J gene TRBJ2-2; D is ambiguous. Germline assignment: CDR1 LNHDA and CDR2 SQIVND (reference sequence). CDR3 size: 17 residues. The V and J ends lost 10 bases and 0 bases respectively, with 21 bases between them. The CDR3 sequence: CATQATGRMANTGELFF. The CDR3 bases are TGTGCCACTCAAGCGACCGGGCGGATGGCGAACACCGGGGAGCTGTTTTTT.